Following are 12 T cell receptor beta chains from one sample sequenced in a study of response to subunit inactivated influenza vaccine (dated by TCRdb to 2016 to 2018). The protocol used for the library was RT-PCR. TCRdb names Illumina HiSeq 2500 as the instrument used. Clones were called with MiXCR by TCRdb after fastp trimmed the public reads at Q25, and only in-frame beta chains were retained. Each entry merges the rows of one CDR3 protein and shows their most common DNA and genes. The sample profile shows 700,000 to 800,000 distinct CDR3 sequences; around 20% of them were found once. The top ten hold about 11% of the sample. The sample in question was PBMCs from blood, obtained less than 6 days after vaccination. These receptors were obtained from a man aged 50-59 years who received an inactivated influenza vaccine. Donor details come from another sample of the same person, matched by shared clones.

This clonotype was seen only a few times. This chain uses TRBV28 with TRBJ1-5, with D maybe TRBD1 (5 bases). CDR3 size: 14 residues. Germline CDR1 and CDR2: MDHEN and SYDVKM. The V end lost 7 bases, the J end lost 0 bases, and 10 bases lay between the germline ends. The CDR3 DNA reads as TGTGCCAGCACCTCGACAGTTAGCAATCAGCCCCAGCATTTT. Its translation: CASTSTVSNQPQHF.

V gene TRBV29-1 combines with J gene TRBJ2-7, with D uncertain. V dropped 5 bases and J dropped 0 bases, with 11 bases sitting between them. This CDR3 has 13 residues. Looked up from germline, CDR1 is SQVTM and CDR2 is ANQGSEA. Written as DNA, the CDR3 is TGCAGCGTTCGGGTCCAGAGCTCCTACGAGCAGTACTTC. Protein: CSVRVQSSYEQYF.

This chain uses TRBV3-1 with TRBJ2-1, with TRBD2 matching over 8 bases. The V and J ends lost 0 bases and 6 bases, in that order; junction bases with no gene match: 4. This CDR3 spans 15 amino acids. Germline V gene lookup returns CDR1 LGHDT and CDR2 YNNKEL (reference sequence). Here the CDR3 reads CASSQDGTRANEQFF. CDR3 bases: TGTGCCAGCAGCCAAGATGGGACTAGGGCCAATGAGCAGTTCTTC.

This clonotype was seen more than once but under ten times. CDR3 sequence: CASSSPGLAGGGEQYF. For the CDR3, the DNA is TGTGCCAGCAGTTCGCCGGGACTAGCGGGAGGTGGCGAGCAGTACTTC. The chain joins TRBV28 to TRBJ2-7, with TRBD2 matching 15 bases. After removal of 4 bases from V and 6 bases from J, the junction contained 7 bases not matched to a gene. Germline V gene data show CDR1 as MDHEN and CDR2 as SYDVKM. The CDR3 is made up of 16 amino acids. Using reference TRBV28 and TRBJ2-7 for the parts outside the CDR3, the full variable domain is DVKVTQSSRYLVKRTGEKVFLECVQDMDHENMFWYRQDPGLGLRLIYFSYDVKMKEKGDIPEGYSVSREKKERFSLILESASTNQTSMYLCASSSPGLAGGGEQYFGPGTRLTVT.

The CDR3, as DNA: TGCAGTGCTAGCGGACTAGCGGGGGAGCAAACGTACAATGAGCAGTTCTTC. Its protein product is CSASGLAGEQTYNEQFF. This rearrangement joins TRBV20-1 to TRBJ2-1, with 13 bases identical to TRBD2. The V segment lost 3 bases and the J segment 4 bases; nucleotides outside the gene matches: 9. The CDR3 has 17 residues. Germline assignment: CDR1 DFQATT and CDR2 SNEGSKA (reference sequence).

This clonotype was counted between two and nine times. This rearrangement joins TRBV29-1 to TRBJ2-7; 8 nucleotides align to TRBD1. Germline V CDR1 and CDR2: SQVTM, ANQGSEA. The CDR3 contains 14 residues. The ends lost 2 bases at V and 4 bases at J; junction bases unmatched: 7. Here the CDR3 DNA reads TGCAGCGTTGAAAGCCAGGGGGCGTTATACGAGCAGTACTTC. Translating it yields CSVESQGALYEQYF.

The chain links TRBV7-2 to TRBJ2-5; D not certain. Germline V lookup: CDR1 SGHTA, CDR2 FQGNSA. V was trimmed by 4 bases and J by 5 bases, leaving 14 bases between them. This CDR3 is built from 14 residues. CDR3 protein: CASSSTRVQETQYF. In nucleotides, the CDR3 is TGTGCCAGCAGCTCCACTCGGGTCCAGGAGACCCAGTACTTC.

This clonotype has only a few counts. CDR3 in amino acids: CASSYPDLLRGANVLTF. As DNA, the CDR3 is TGTGCCAGCAGTTATCCGGACCTTCTCAGAGGGGCCAACGTCCTGACTTTC. The chain employs TRBV6-2 or TRBV6-3 and TRBJ2-6; D is unresolved. Deletions cut 3 bases from V and 4 bases from J, with 16 bases between. CDR1 is MNHEY, CDR2 SVGEGT, per germline. CDR3 size: 17 residues.

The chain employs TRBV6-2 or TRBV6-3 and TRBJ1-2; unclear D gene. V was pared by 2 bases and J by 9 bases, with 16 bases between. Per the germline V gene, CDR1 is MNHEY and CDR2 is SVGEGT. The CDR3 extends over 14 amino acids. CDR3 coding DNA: TGTGCCAGCAGTTACCCGTCAAGAGGCGCTAGCTACACCTTC. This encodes CASSYPSRGASYTF.

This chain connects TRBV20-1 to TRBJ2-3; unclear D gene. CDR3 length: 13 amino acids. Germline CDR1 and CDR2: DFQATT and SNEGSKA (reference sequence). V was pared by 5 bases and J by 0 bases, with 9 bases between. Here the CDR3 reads CSAVKSSTDTQYF. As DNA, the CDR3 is TGCAGTGCTGTCAAATCTAGCACAGATACGCAGTATTTT.

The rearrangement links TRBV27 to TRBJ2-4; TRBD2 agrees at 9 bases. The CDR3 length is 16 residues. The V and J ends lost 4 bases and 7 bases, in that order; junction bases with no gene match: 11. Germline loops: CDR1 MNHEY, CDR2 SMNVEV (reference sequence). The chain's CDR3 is CASSSIPLAGTNIQYF. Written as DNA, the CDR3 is TGTGCCAGCAGTTCCATACCTCTAGCGGGAACGAACATTCAGTACTTC.

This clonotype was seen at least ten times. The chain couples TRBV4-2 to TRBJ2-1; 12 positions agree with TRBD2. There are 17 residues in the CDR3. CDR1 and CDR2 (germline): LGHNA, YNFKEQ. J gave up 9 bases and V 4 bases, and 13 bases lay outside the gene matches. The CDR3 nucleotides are TGTGCCAGCAGCCGCGAAAGGGCTAGCGGGAGGGCCACTGAGCAGTTCTTC. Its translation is CASSRERASGRATEQFF.